The 30 T cell receptor beta chains presented below share a single source sample, sequenced in a study of T cell responses to AZD1222 COVID-19 vaccine. TCRdb's copy holds only in-frame clones and misses some; the assay was immunoSEQ multiplex PCR. This sample contains about 140,000 clones. Sequencing was carried out using peripheral blood. The receptors shown here come from an adult in good health.

CDR3 sequence (DNA): TGTGCCAGCAGCTTGTGGGGGGAAAGAGGCTCCTACGAGCAGTACTTC. It translates to CASSLWGERGSYEQYF. This chain uses TRBV5-4 with TRBJ2-7; a weak D match, TRBD2 (6 bases). Germline V gene lookup returns CDR1 SGHNT and CDR2 YYREEE (reference sequence). V was pared by 1 base and J by 0 bases, with 14 bases between. CDR3 length equals 16 residues.

V usage is TRBV15 and J usage is TRBJ1-2, with D maybe TRBD1 (6 bases). Trimming stripped 3 bases from V and 7 bases from J, with 12 bases between. CDR1 LNHNV and CDR2 YYDKDF come from the germline V gene (reference sequence). The CDR3 spans 13 residues. The CDR3 loop is CATSRENRAGYTF. CDR3 coding DNA: TGTGCCACCAGCAGGGAAAACAGGGCTGGCTACACCTTC.

This chain links TRBV4-1 with TRBJ1-3, with 7 bases matching TRBD1. Germline lookup yields CDR1 MGHRA and CDR2 YSYEKL. V was pared by 1 base and J by 0 bases, with 9 bases of the junction left unmatched. There are 18 residues in the CDR3. The DNA of the CDR3 is TGCGCCAGCAGCCAAGTCAACAGGGGCTCCTACTCTGGAAACACCATATATTTT. Protein product: CASSQVNRGSYSGNTIYF.

The rearrangement uses TRBV18 and TRBJ1-2; 8 bases line up with TRBD1. The CDR3 totals 15 residues. The germline CDR1 and CDR2 sequences are KGHSH and LQKENI. V lost 6 bases and J lost 4; bases outside the gene matches: 10. The CDR3 is CASSRPGTGSYGYTF. CDR3 coding DNA: TGTGCCAGCTCCCGTCCCGGGACAGGATCCTATGGCTACACCTTC.

J is TRBJ1-2 and V is TRBV10-3, with D tentatively TRBD1 (6 bases). Deletions cut 2 bases from V and 8 bases from J, with 12 bases between. This CDR3 has 13 residues. Looked up from germline, CDR1 is ENHRY and CDR2 is SYGVKD. The CDR3 is CAISETGFGGYTF. The CDR3 nucleotides read TGTGCCATCAGTGAGACAGGGTTTGGGGGCTACACCTTC.

In nucleotides, the CDR3 is TGTGCCAGCAGCGCAGGGACTAGCGGGAACCGGGAGCTGTTTTTT. It specifies CASSAGTSGNRELFF. The chain couples TRBV9 to TRBJ2-2; 13 bases are a match to TRBD2. The germline gives CDR1 SGDLS, CDR2 YYNGEE. V trimming: 3 bases; J trimming: 9 bases; junction bases outside the gene matches: 5. The CDR3 totals 15 residues.

The chain uses TRBV5-1 and TRBJ2-3; 7 bases agree with TRBD2. The CDR3 has 15 residues. The V and J ends lost 0 bases and 4 bases, in that order; junction bases with no gene match: 5. In germline, CDR1 is SGHRS, CDR2 YFSETQ. The CDR3 bases are TGCGCCAGCAGCTTGGAGCTAGCGGAAGCAGATACGCAGTATTTT. Translating gives CASSLELAEADTQYF.

CDR3 in DNA: TGCGCCAGCAGCTTGGGGTTTCCAGGCGGCACAGATACGCAGTATTTT. Protein sequence: CASSLGFPGGTDTQYF. The chain couples TRBV5-1 to TRBJ2-3; D call uncertain. The V end was cut by 0 bases, the J end by 1 base, with 12 bases between. The germline V gene encodes CDR1 SGHRS and CDR2 YFSETQ. The CDR3 runs 16 residues.

The V and J genes are TRBV5-1 and TRBJ1-4; D is unresolved. The CDR3 has 16 residues. CDR1 is SGHRS, CDR2 YFSETQ, per germline. The V end lost 4 bases, the J end lost 4 bases, and 17 bases lay between the germline ends. CDR3 amino acids: CASSRQGQRLNEKLFF. In DNA, the CDR3 is TGCGCCAGCAGCCGACAAGGGCAGCGCCTTAATGAAAAACTGTTTTTT.

The chain carries TRBV7-9 and TRBJ2-7, with TRBD1 identical over 9 bases. This CDR3 has 12 residues. Germline V lookup: CDR1 SEHNR, CDR2 FQNEAQ (reference sequence). The trim removed 5 bases at V and 4 bases at J, leaving 0 bases unmatched. The CDR3 loop is CASSGTGYEQYF. The CDR3 DNA reads as TGTGCCAGCAGCGGGACAGGGTACGAGCAGTACTTC.

The chain uses TRBV28 and TRBJ2-1, with TRBD1 identical over 7 bases. The CDR3 contains 16 residues. Germline V CDR1 and CDR2: MDHEN, SYDVKM. V gave up 5 bases and J gave up 6 bases; unmatched junction bases: 13. The CDR3 DNA follows: TGTGCCAGCAGTACTTATCGGACCGGGACAGCCAATGAGCAGTTCTTC. Translation gives CASSTYRTGTANEQFF.

The V and J genes are TRBV12-3 or TRBV12-4 and TRBJ1-4, with 7 bases lining up with TRBD1. This CDR3 contains 13 residues. The J segment lost 6 bases and the V segment lost 3 bases, leaving 1 base of the junction unmatched. The CDR3 bases are TGTGCCAGCAGTTTTACAGGGGATGAAAAACTGTTTTTT. Translation: CASSFTGDEKLFF.

V and J are TRBV4-3 and TRBJ2-1; D gene ambiguous. Trimming removed 0 bases from V and 0 bases from J, with 15 bases in between. Looked up from germline, CDR1 is LGHNA and CDR2 is YSLEER. The CDR3 sequence is 18 residues long. CDR3 sequence reads: CASSQDLVTASSYNEQFF. In DNA form, the CDR3 reads TGCGCCAGCAGCCAAGATCTCGTAACGGCTAGCTCCTACAATGAGCAGTTCTTC.

The rearrangement links TRBV2 to TRBJ1-1, with 12 nucleotides matching TRBD1. CDR1 is SNHLY and CDR2 is FYNNEI in the germline V gene. This CDR3 region has 18 residues. After removal of 7 bases from V and 5 bases from J, the junction contained 17 bases not matched to a gene. CDR3 region: CASNVARGQGAIGTEAFF. The CDR3 DNA reads TGTGCCAGCAATGTCGCCCGGGGACAGGGGGCGATCGGGACTGAAGCTTTCTTT.

The chain carries TRBV2 and TRBJ2-2; 10 bases are shared with TRBD1. The CDR3 consists of 15 residues. V lost 1 base to trimming and J lost 9 bases; unmatched junction nucleotides: 5. Looked up from germline, CDR1 is SNHLY and CDR2 is FYNNEI. The CDR3 DNA follows: TGTGCCAGCAGTGAAGGGACAGGGGGTAGCAGGGAGCTGTTTTTT. It codes for CASSEGTGGSRELFF.

V usage is TRBV6-5 and J usage is TRBJ1-4, with 9 positions matching TRBD1. V lost 6 bases and J lost 5; bases outside the gene matches: 4. The germline V gene has CDR1 MNHEY and CDR2 SVGAGI. The CDR3 has 14 amino acids. CDR3 nucleotides: TGTGCCAGCAGCCCCGGGACAGGGAATGAAAAACTGTTTTTT. Its protein is CASSPGTGNEKLFF.

V is TRBV6-5 and J is TRBJ1-2; unclear D gene. CDR1 and CDR2 from the germline V gene are MNHEY and SVGAGI. The length of the CDR3 is 12 residues. Deletions cut 11 bases from V and 4 bases from J, with 14 bases between. CDR3 sequence: CACRLAIYGYTF. The DNA for the CDR3 is TGTGCCTGCCGTTTGGCTATCTATGGCTACACCTTC.

The chain couples TRBV5-1 to TRBJ2-5, with D possibly TRBD2 on 5 matching bases. The V gene lost 4 bases and the J gene lost 1 base, with 17 bases spanning the gap. This CDR3 is 16 amino acids long. Germline-derived CDR1 and CDR2 are SGHRS and YFSETQ. The CDR3 loop reads CASSPIIRTGQETQYF. The CDR3 DNA follows: TGCGCCAGCAGCCCAATAATTCGGACTGGCCAAGAGACCCAGTACTTC. Full variable domain (missing parts from reference TRBV5-1 and TRBJ2-5): KAGVTQTPRYLIKTRGQQVTLSCSPISGHRSVSWYQQTPGQGLQFLFEYFSETQRNKGNFPGRFSGRQFSNSRSEMNVSTLELGDSALYLCASSPIIRTGQETQYFGPGTRLLVL.

J is TRBJ1-2 and V is TRBV2, with TRBD1 as a possible D gene (5 bases). The CDR3 totals 13 residues. Germline-derived CDR1 and CDR2 are SNHLY and FYNNEI. V lost 6 bases, J lost 3 bases, and 11 bases lay in between. This CDR3 is CASSRRGDYGYTF. The CDR3 DNA reads TGTGCCAGCAGCCGACGGGGGGACTATGGCTACACCTTC.

This chain joins TRBV7-9 and TRBJ1-4; TRBD1 matches 12 bases. The CDR3 sequence is 14 residues long. J was trimmed by 8 bases and V by 4 bases; bases with no gene match: 2. CDR1 SEHNR and CDR2 FQNEAQ come from the germline V gene (reference sequence). The CDR3 DNA is TGTGCCAGCAGCTACGGGACAGGGGGCGAAAAACTGTTTTTT. Translating gives CASSYGTGGEKLFF.

CDR3 region: CASSPGQNLYGYTF. CDR3 sequence (DNA): TGTGCCAGCAGTCCAGGACAGAACCTCTATGGCTACACCTTC. This chain joins TRBV6-5 and TRBJ1-2; maybe TRBD1 (6 bases). V lost 5 bases to trimming and J lost 4 bases, with 14 bases between them. CDR1 and CDR2 from the germline V gene are MNHEY and SVGAGI. The CDR3 is 14 amino acids.

The chain joins TRBV30 to TRBJ1-2; D is unclear. The CDR3 covers 12 residues. The germline V gene has CDR1 GTSNPN and CDR2 SVGIG (reference sequence). Trimming shortened V by 0 bases and J by 7 bases, and 9 bases separated the two germline ends. In nucleotides, the CDR3 is TGTGCCTGGAGTGTCGCTCCTTCTGGCTACACCTTC. Encoded protein: CAWSVAPSGYTF.

This chain uses TRBV5-6 with TRBJ2-6; D gene uncertain. V was shortened by 0 bases and J by 0 bases, with 10 bases between the two germline ends. The CDR3 has 17 amino acids. Germline V CDR1 and CDR2: SGHDT, YYEEEE. The CDR3 here is CASSLELVVSGANVLTF. The CDR3, as DNA: TGTGCCAGCAGCTTGGAATTGGTTGTCTCTGGGGCCAACGTCCTGACTTTC.

The chain carries TRBV28 and TRBJ1-1, with D tentatively TRBD1 (5 bases). The germline CDR1 and CDR2 sequences are MDHEN and SYDVKM. The CDR3 sequence is 13 residues long. V gave up 6 bases and J gave up 5 bases, with 13 bases separating them. The CDR3 loop reads CASRTSGWTEAFF. As DNA, the CDR3 is TGTGCCAGCAGGACCTCAGGGTGGACTGAAGCTTTCTTT.

The V call is TRBV19, the J call TRBJ1-3; D not resolved. The V end was cut by 6 bases, the J end by 2 bases, with 8 bases between. This CDR3 spans 13 amino acids. Germline V gene lookup returns CDR1 LNHDA and CDR2 SQIVND (reference sequence). CDR3 bases: TGTGCCAGTAGCCTCAGAGCTGGAAACACCATATATTTT. It translates to CASSLRAGNTIYF. Full variable domain (rest looked up from reference TRBV19 and TRBJ1-3): DGGITQSPKYLFRKEGQNVTLSCEQNLNHDAMYWYRQDPGQGLRLIYYSQIVNDFQKGDIAEGYSVSREKKESFPLTVTSAQKNPTAFYLCASSLRAGNTIYFGEGSWLTVV.

The J gene is TRBJ1-6, the V gene TRBV6-2 or TRBV6-3, with 8 nucleotides matching TRBD1. CDR1 is MNHEY and CDR2 is SVGEGT in the germline V gene. J was trimmed by 6 bases and V by 6 bases; bases with no gene match: 4. This CDR3 is 14 amino acids long. This CDR3 reads CASSRGQANSPLHF. CDR3 sequence (DNA): TGTGCCAGCAGCCGGGGACAGGCTAATTCACCCCTCCACTTT.

The J gene is TRBJ2-7, the V gene TRBV2, with D unresolved. Trimming took off 2 bases at V and 3 bases at J, with 11 bases between the two ends. The V gene's germline CDR1 is SNHLY and CDR2 FYNNEI. The CDR3 has 14 amino acids. CDR3 protein: CASSESAAIYEQYF. CDR3 nucleotide sequence: TGTGCCAGCAGTGAATCGGCAGCTATCTACGAGCAGTACTTC.

The chain recombines TRBV11-2 with TRBJ2-7; tentatively, D is TRBD1 or TRBD2 (7 bases each). This CDR3 is 15 amino acids long. V lost 7 bases and J 0 bases, leaving 16 bases between the germline ends. Germline V gene sequence: CDR1 SGHAT, CDR2 FQNNGV. This CDR3 reads CASKRDSLGSYEQYF. The DNA of the CDR3 is TGTGCCAGCAAGCGGGACAGCCTGGGCTCCTACGAGCAGTACTTC. Filled out from reference TRBV11-2 and TRBJ2-7, the complete variable domain reads EAGVAQSPRYKIIEKRQSVAFWCNPISGHATLYWYQQILGQGPKLLIQFQNNGVVDDSQLPKDRFSAERLKGVDSTLKIQPAKLEDSAVYLCASKRDSLGSYEQYFGPGTRLTVT.

The chain links TRBV11-2 to TRBJ2-2, with D unclear. The CDR3 covers 20 residues. Per the germline V gene, CDR1 is SGHAT and CDR2 is FQNNGV. V lost 0 bases and J lost 4, with 24 bases in between. The CDR3 region is CASSLEPTLTLGPRTGELFF. CDR3 coding DNA: TGTGCCAGCAGCTTAGAACCGACGCTGACCCTCGGGCCGCGCACCGGGGAGCTGTTTTTT.

The J gene is TRBJ2-7, the V gene TRBV5-1; 9 bases are a match to TRBD1. CDR3 length: 15 amino acids. Germline V gene lookup returns CDR1 SGHRS and CDR2 YFSETQ. J lost 3 bases, V lost 2 bases, and 6 bases had no gene match. The chain's CDR3 is CASSFGTGWDYEQYF. The CDR3 nucleotides are TGCGCCAGCAGCTTCGGGACAGGGTGGGACTACGAGCAGTACTTC.